This passage covers 5 T cell receptor beta chains from one sample sequenced in a study of T cells in Graves' hyperthyroidism and ophthalmopathy. The TCR beta CDR3 regions underwent amplification using RNA transcripts as the source. The HTBI set primed first-round TCR CDR3 RT-PCR. TCRdb processed the multiplex PCR reads anew with MiXCR; each CDR3 protein has one entry. The sample shows around 660,000 distinct CDR3 sequences, 45% of them seen only once. The specimen sequenced was peripheral blood or thyroid tissue (not recorded which). Receptors originate from an adult man with Graves' disease, either hyperthyroidism or ophthalmopathy (not recorded which).

The CDR3 protein is CASSFRDRELHEQYF. The CDR3 DNA reads as TGTGCCAGCAGCTTCCGGGACAGGGAATTGCACGAGCAGTACTTC. This chain links TRBV7-9 with TRBJ2-7; 9 bases are shared with TRBD1. J gave up 5 bases and V 3 bases, and 8 bases lay outside the gene matches. The CDR3 runs to 15 residues. CDR1 and CDR2 (germline): SEHNR, FQNEAQ (reference sequence).

This clonotype was found a few times. The chain combines TRBV24-1 with TRBJ2-2, with TRBD1 as a possible D gene (5 bases). The V end lost 12 bases, the J end lost 6 bases, and 13 bases lay between the germline ends. The CDR3 is 12 amino acids. Germline values: CDR1 KGHDR, CDR2 SFDVKD. This chain's CDR3 is CAPDNSAGELFF. The DNA for the CDR3 is TGTGCCCCGGACAACTCGGCCGGGGAGCTGTTTTTT.

The chain uses TRBV29-1 and TRBJ2-5; D is possibly TRBD1 (6 bases). V lost 8 bases and J 4 bases, leaving 14 bases between the germline ends. This CDR3 comprises 12 residues. Germline assignment: CDR1 SQVTM and CDR2 ANQGSEA. For the CDR3, the DNA is TGCAGCCAGGGGACCGGCGGAGAGACCCAGTACTTC. Amino acids: CSQGTGGETQYF.

This clonotype has a handful of counts. V usage is TRBV5-1 and J usage is TRBJ2-7; maybe TRBD1 (5 bases). CDR1 and CDR2 from the germline V gene are SGHRS and YFSETQ. Trimming took 6 bases from V and 7 from J, leaving 17 bases between them. The CDR3 length is 13 residues. CDR3 in DNA: TGCGCCAGCACTACAGGACCCGCCGATGAGCAGTACTTC. It codes for CASTTGPADEQYF.

This clonotype was observed at least ten times. This chain links TRBV12-3 or TRBV12-4 with TRBJ1-2; weak D call: TRBD1 (6 bases). Trimming removed 7 bases at V and 7 bases at J, with 13 bases between. The CDR3 extends over 12 amino acids. DNA of the CDR3: TGTGCCAGCACCGAGGACAGACTTGGCTACACCTTC. This encodes CASTEDRLGYTF.